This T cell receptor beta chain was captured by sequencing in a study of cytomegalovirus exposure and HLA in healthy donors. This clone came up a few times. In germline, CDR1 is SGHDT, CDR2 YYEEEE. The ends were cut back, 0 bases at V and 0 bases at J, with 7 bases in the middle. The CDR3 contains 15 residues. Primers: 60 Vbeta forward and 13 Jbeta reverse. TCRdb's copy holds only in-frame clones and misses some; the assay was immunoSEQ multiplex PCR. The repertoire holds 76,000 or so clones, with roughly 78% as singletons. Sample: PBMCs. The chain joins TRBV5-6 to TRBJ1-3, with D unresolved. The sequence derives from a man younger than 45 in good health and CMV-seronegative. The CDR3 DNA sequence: TGTGCCAGCAGCTTGGACGGTCCCTCTGGAAACACCATATATTTT. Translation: CASSLDGPSGNTIYF. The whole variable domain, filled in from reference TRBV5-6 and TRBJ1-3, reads DAGVTQSPTHLIKTRGQQVTLRCSPKSGHDTVSWYQQALGQGPQFIFQYYEEEERQRGNFPDRFSGHQFPNYSSELNVNALLLGDSALYLCASSLDGPSGNTIYFGEGSWLTVV.